These 15 T cell receptor beta chains came from one sample sequenced in a study of CXCR3-negative and CXCR3-positive naive CD8 T cells. Antigens for these TCRs are unknown. Study-level results: CXCR3-positive naive cells carried more hydrophobic TRB CDR3s than CXCR3-negative ones.

UMI-tagged TRB cDNA libraries were built via 5' RACE. TCRdb reprocessed the 5' RACE reads and reports one entry per CDR3 protein, with no DNA. The sample has around 66,000 distinct CDR3 sequences. Input material: naive CXCR3+ CD8+ T cells from blood. Subset noted: CD45RO-CCR7+CD27+CD95- naive CD8+ T cells expressing CXCR3 (TNR3+). These receptors were taken from a human donor in good health. Some clones in this sample may be carry-over from other donors' samples.

The rearrangement links TRBV4-2 to TRBJ1-6. In germline, CDR1 is LGHNA, CDR2 YNFKEQ. The CDR3 covers 15 residues. This chain's CDR3 is CASSQDSSYNSPLHF.

This chain links TRBV29-1 with TRBJ2-7; TCRdb gives TRBD1 as the D gene, but with no DNA this cannot be confirmed. CDR3 length equals 13 residues. Germline V gives CDR1 SQVTM, CDR2 ANQGSEA. CDR3 residues: CSVQGASSYEQYF.

The V call is TRBV6-6, the J call TRBJ2-1; TCRdb outputs TRBD2, but without DNA this stays unchecked. The CDR3 extends over 15 amino acids. Germline V gene data show CDR1 as MNHNY and CDR2 as SVGAGI (reference sequence). CDR3 sequence reads: CASSPLERAYNEQFF.

The chain uses TRBV6-5 and TRBJ2-1; TCRdb picks TRBD2, but there is no DNA to check that call. Germline assignment: CDR1 MNHEY and CDR2 SVGAGI. The CDR3 has 15 amino acids. CDR3 loop: CASSYRLAGAYEQFF.

The J gene is TRBJ2-2, the V gene TRBV6-6. Germline CDR1 reads MNHNY; CDR2 reads SVGAGI (reference sequence). The CDR3 contains 13 residues. The CDR3 here is CASSYSGPGELFF.

The V and J genes are TRBV6-1 and TRBJ2-7; TCRdb gives TRBD1 as the D gene, but with no DNA this cannot be confirmed. CDR1 is MNHNS, CDR2 SASEGT, per germline. The CDR3 runs to 17 residues. The CDR3 sequence is CASSEAGSGGRAVEQYF.

The gene calls are TRBV6-2 or TRBV6-3 and TRBJ2-1; TCRdb lists TRBD2, though no DNA is available to test this call. This CDR3 is built from 15 residues. CDR1 and CDR2 from the germline V gene are MNHEY and SVGEGT. The chain's CDR3 is CASSYFAGGQNEQFF.

This rearrangement joins TRBV29-1 to TRBJ2-1; absent DNA, TCRdb's TRBD1 call cannot be checked. From germline, CDR1 is SQVTM and CDR2 ANQGSEA. The CDR3 loop spans 13 amino acids. The CDR3 reads CSVEGQGGDEQFF.

The chain uses TRBV7-2 and TRBJ2-3; the D call of TRBD2 rests on TCRdb alone, since no DNA is present to check it. CDR3 length equals 19 residues. Germline values: CDR1 SGHTA, CDR2 FQGNSA. The CDR3 here is CASSSVVLAGVLPRDTQYF.

Here the CDR3 reads CASSQDRNDYGYTF. V is TRBV4-3 and J is TRBJ1-2. Germline V gene lookup returns CDR1 LGHNA and CDR2 YSLEER. The CDR3 is made up of 14 amino acids.

The chain employs TRBV5-1 and TRBJ2-1; checking the TCRdb D call of TRBD2 is not possible without DNA. The CDR3 is 15 residues long. The germline gives CDR1 SGHRS, CDR2 YFSETQ. The CDR3 region is CASRPGLAENNEQFF.

J is TRBJ2-7 and V is TRBV4-2; the TRBD1 assignment by TCRdb is unverifiable without DNA. This CDR3 comprises 16 residues. Germline V gene sequence: CDR1 LGHNA, CDR2 YNFKEQ. The CDR3: CASSQDRRGVSYEQYF.

The CDR3 protein is CASSLASGETETQYF. The gene calls are TRBV7-2 and TRBJ2-3; TCRdb outputs TRBD2, but without DNA this stays unchecked. Germline V gives CDR1 SGHTA, CDR2 FQGNSA. The CDR3 totals 15 residues.

The chain couples TRBV7-6 to TRBJ2-1. CDR1 and CDR2 (germline): SGHVS, FNYEAQ. This CDR3 spans 15 amino acids. CDR3 in amino acids: CASSPMTSSYNEQFF.

The gene calls are TRBV3-1 and TRBJ1-2; TCRdb designates TRBD1, a call that cannot be tested without DNA. This CDR3 spans 15 amino acids. The V gene's germline CDR1 is LGHDT and CDR2 YNNKEL (reference sequence). CDR3 loop: CASSQPGQTNYGYTF.